This T cell receptor beta chain comes out of a study of T cell responses to AZD1222 COVID-19 vaccine. Study findings and constraints: The study identified only 6 or 7 AZD1222 recipients as seropositive at baseline. Females outnumbered males among donors, who were mostly white British; clonal diversity was possibly underestimated. Reports say nearly half of spike-specific TCRs go after unmutated variant regions.

Details on this clone: No antigen is known for it.

V was pared by 4 bases and J by 2 bases, with 11 bases between. This CDR3 contains 14 residues. Germline assignment: CDR1 SEHNR and CDR2 FQNEAQ (reference sequence). TCRdb's table, derived via immunoSEQ multiplex PCR, lists solely in-frame clones and lacks some. The sample carries more than 95,000 clones, less than 90% recorded once. The chain carries TRBV7-9 and TRBJ2-5; D may be TRBD1 (5 bases). The material was peripheral blood, obtained on day 0 of AZD1222 vaccination. The source of this sequence is an adult in good health. CDR3 DNA: TGTGCCAGCAGCTCCCAGGGAATTCAAGAGACCCAGTACTTC. Translating it yields CASSSQGIQETQYF. Based on the CDR3 plus reference TRBV7-9 and TRBJ2-5, the full variable domain is DTGVSQNPRHKITKRGQNVTFRCDPISEHNRLYWYRQTLGQGPEFLTYFQNEAQLEKSRLLSDRFSAERPKGSFSTLEIQRTEQGDSAMYLCASSSQGIQETQYFGPGTRLLVL.